A selection of T cell receptor beta chains follows, all from one sample in a study of T cells in Graves' hyperthyroidism and ophthalmopathy. TCRdb analysed the multiplex PCR reads with MiXCR anew, one entry per CDR3 protein. Of around 250,000 distinct CDR3 sequences detected, roughly 15% appear once; the ten largest clones hold around 26%. The sequenced sample was blood. These TCRs come from a woman in her late teens or twenties with Graves' ophthalmopathy. Each CDR3 is given with its conserved first and last residue. Each record gives: clone size, D gene, J gene, CDR3 length, V gene, CDR3 protein, CDR3 DNA. A D gene is named only where the DNA matches it firmly. The size entry is marked missing in some rows and otherwise reads once, few, many or a size class.

size: many; D: TRBD2; J: TRBJ2-1; length: 14; V: TRBV7-2; CDR3: CATSGTSGYNEQFF; DNA: TGTGCCACCTCCGGGACTAGCGGGTACAATGAGCAGTTCTTC
size: many; D: TRBD2; J: TRBJ2-4; length: 13; V: TRBV28; CDR3: CASSTSGRYIQYF; DNA: TGTGCCAGCAGCACTAGCGGGAGATACATTCAGTACTTC
size: many; D: TRBD2; J: TRBJ2-7; length: 15; V: TRBV6-1; CDR3: CASSEKWGLAYEQYF; DNA: TGTGCCAGCAGTGAAAAGTGGGGACTAGCCTACGAGCAGTACTTC
size: many; D: TRBD2; J: TRBJ2-5; length: 15; V: TRBV7-8; CDR3: CASSLRTSGGETQYF; DNA: TGTGCCAGCAGCTTGCGGACTAGCGGAGGGGAGACCCAGTACTTC
size: many; D: -; J: TRBJ2-2; length: 15; V: TRBV18; CDR3: CASSTGRLNTGELFF; DNA: TGTGCCAGCTCAACGGGACGGCTGAACACCGGGGAGCTGTTTTTT
size: few; D: -; J: TRBJ1-5; length: 19; V: TRBV20-1; CDR3: CSARIKSQRWDYSNQPQHF; DNA: TGCAGTGCTAGAATAAAGTCACAGCGATGGGACTATAGCAATCAGCCCCAGCATTTT
size: many; D: -; J: TRBJ1-5; length: 16; V: TRBV28; CDR3: CASTEGGLLSNQPQHF; DNA: TGTGCCAGCACTGAGGGGGGCCTATTAAGCAATCAGCCCCAGCATTTT
size: many; D: TRBD2; J: TRBJ2-5; length: 16; V: TRBV6-1; CDR3: CASSWPTSGGQETQYF; DNA: TGTGCCAGCAGTTGGCCGACTAGCGGGGGACAAGAGACCCAGTACTTC
size: few; D: -; J: TRBJ2-5; length: 13; V: TRBV7-6; CDR3: CAGSRRLRETQYF; DNA: TGTGCCGGCAGCCGCAGGTTACGGGAGACCCAGTACTTC
size: many; D: TRBD2; J: TRBJ2-7; length: 14; V: TRBV28; CDR3: CASRRTSGSYEQYF; DNA: TGTGCCAGCAGGCGGACTAGCGGGAGCTACGAGCAGTACTTC
size: many; D: TRBD2; J: TRBJ2-5; length: 15; V: TRBV24-1; CDR3: CATSVHTSGQETQYF; DNA: TGTGCCACCAGTGTCCACACTAGCGGACAAGAGACCCAGTACTTC
size: many; D: TRBD2; J: TRBJ2-1; length: 18; V: TRBV7-2; CDR3: CASSPGLAGGWGNNEQFF; DNA: TGTGCCAGCAGCCCGGGACTAGCGGGAGGGTGGGGTAACAATGAGCAGTTCTTC
size: -; D: TRBD2; J: TRBJ2-7; length: 15; V: TRBV11-2; CDR3: CASSRGSSGGDEQYF; DNA: TGTGCCAGCAGCCGAGGATCTAGCGGGGGGGACGAGCAGTACTTC
size: many; D: -; J: TRBJ1-6; length: 13; V: TRBV18; CDR3: CASSPNPNSPLHF; DNA: TGTGCCAGCTCACCAAATCCGAATTCACCCCTCCACTTT
size: many; D: -; J: TRBJ1-1; length: 13; V: TRBV10-3; CDR3: CAISPPGRTEAFF; DNA: TGTGCCATCAGTCCCCCGGGACGGACTGAAGCTTTCTTT
size: -; D: -; J: TRBJ1-2; length: 14; V: TRBV28; CDR3: CASIVGGSSYGYTF; DNA: TGTGCCAGCATTGTGGGCGGCAGTTCCTATGGCTACACCTTC
size: -; D: -; J: TRBJ2-7; length: 14; V: TRBV9; CDR3: CASSVQDGSYEQYF; DNA: TGTGCCAGCAGCGTACAGGATGGGTCCTACGAGCAGTACTTC
size: many; D: -; J: TRBJ2-5; length: 14; V: TRBV27; CDR3: CASSTLPLPRPQYF; DNA: TGTGCCAGCAGTACCCTTCCCCTACCTCGGCCCCAGTACTTC
size: -; D: TRBD1; J: TRBJ1-2; length: 16; V: TRBV5-1; CDR3: CASSSPPGQGDNGYTF; DNA: TGCGCCAGCAGCTCCCCCCCGGGACAGGGGGATAATGGCTACACCTTC
size: -; D: TRBD1; J: TRBJ2-1; length: 13; V: TRBV20-1; CDR3: CSAARDRVNEQFF; DNA: TGCAGTGCTGCCCGGGACAGAGTCAATGAGCAGTTCTTC
size: many; D: -; J: TRBJ2-1; length: 16; V: TRBV12-3/TRBV12-4; CDR3: CASSLYGEPSYNEQFF; DNA: TGTGCCAGCAGTTTGTATGGCGAGCCTTCCTACAATGAGCAGTTCTTC
size: many; D: -; J: TRBJ1-5; length: 13; V: TRBV12-3/TRBV12-4; CDR3: CASSLTGNQPQHF; DNA: TGTGCCAGCAGTCTTACAGGGAATCAGCCCCAGCATTTT
size: many; D: -; J: TRBJ2-3; length: 16; V: TRBV7-8; CDR3: CASSLSPPGFTDTQYF; DNA: TGTGCCAGCAGCTTGAGTCCGCCTGGGTTCACAGATACGCAGTATTTT
size: -; D: TRBD1; J: TRBJ1-2; length: 14; V: TRBV7-9; CDR3: CASREGTGDYGYTF; DNA: TGTGCCAGCAGAGAAGGGACAGGGGACTATGGCTACACCTTC
size: many; D: TRBD2; J: TRBJ2-1; length: 14; V: TRBV20-1; CDR3: CSASSGGTYNEQFF; DNA: TGCAGTGCTTCTAGCGGGGGGACCTACAATGAGCAGTTCTTC
size: many; D: -; J: TRBJ2-3; length: 13; V: TRBV9; CDR3: CASSVNPDDTQYF; DNA: TGTGCCAGCAGCGTTAATCCGGATGATACGCAGTATTTT